Below, one T cell receptor beta chain is given with its context. Per the study methods: Reference gene primer amplification in the assay estimated nucleated cell counts. Clones were sequenced by immunoSEQ multiplex PCR, and TCRdb holds only the in-frame ones, with some missing. That table gives V, J and clone size, and the DNA gave D and trimming. Counted here are about 420,000 clones, approximately 90% occurring once; the ten biggest clones make up about 0.91%. The sample is drawn from a study of blood T cell repertoires in COVID-19. About the research overall: Italy, Spain and the United States were the sources of the convalescent and acute COVID-19 samples. T cells, B-cell-depleted T cells, or PBMCs supplied cDNA or gDNA.

CDR1 is MNHEY, CDR2 SVGAGI, per germline. CDR3 size: 15 residues. V was pared by 6 bases and J by 10 bases, with 10 bases of the junction left unmatched. Seattle patient enrollment occurred during active infection, with longitudinal follow-up thereafter. This chain links TRBV6-5 with TRBJ2-2; 11 bases are a match to TRBD2. The specimen was peripheral blood. The clonotype originates from a man aged 18 to 29 with COVID-19, enrolled during active disease. The CDR3 region is CASSFTSGSYSELFF. The CDR3 DNA is TGTGCCAGCAGCTTCACTAGCGGGAGCTATTCGGAGCTGTTTTTT.